This T cell receptor (beta chain) was sequenced in a study of blood T cells in healthy people across ages. The V end lost 10 bases, the J end lost 2 bases, and 10 bases lay between the germline ends. Germline V gene data show CDR1 as MDHEN and CDR2 as SYDVKM. CDR3 size: 12 residues. Next came a second PCR, run for about 7 to 12 cycles, which used a sample-barcoded 5' primer along with a J-beta primer mix. TCRdb processed the 5' RACE reads anew with MiXCR; each CDR3 protein has one entry. The sample has over 600,000 distinct CDR3 sequences, over 40% seen once. The total RNA that was extracted per sample amounted to at least 5 micrograms.

The rearrangement links TRBV28 to TRBJ2-3; D possibly corresponds to TRBD2 (6 bases). Sequences were obtained from blood. The TCR comes from an elderly man in good health. The CDR3 DNA reads TGTGCCACCTTAGCGGACACAGATACGCAGTATTTT. Protein: CATLADTDTQYF.